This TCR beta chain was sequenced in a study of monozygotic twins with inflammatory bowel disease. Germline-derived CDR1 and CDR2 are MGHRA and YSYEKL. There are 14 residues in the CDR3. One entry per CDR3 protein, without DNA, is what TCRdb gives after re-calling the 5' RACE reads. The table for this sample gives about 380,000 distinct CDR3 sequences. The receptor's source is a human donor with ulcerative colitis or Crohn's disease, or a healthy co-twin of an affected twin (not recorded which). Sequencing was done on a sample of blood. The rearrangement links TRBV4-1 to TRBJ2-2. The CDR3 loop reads CASSQDQALGELFF.